Listed below are T cell receptor beta chains from one sample, sequenced in a study of blood T cells in healthy people across ages. TCRdb redid the calling of the 5' RACE reads with MiXCR, one entry per CDR3 protein. Among 750,000 or so distinct CDR3 sequences, 25% were seen once, and the ten largest hold 9.4%. The same data also went into a second study, on T cells of mothers and their children.

Sequencing used blood. The receptor source for this set is a boy aged 5-17 years in good health. The CDR3 runs from the conserved cysteine through the conserved F or W. The D gene is left open where the match is weak. Clone size is not always given. Where it is, it says once, few, many or a class for expanded clones.

j_call: TRBJ1-6; clone_size: .; d_call: .; v_call: TRBV7-6; cdr3_aa: CASSLERAGSPLHF; cdr3_nt: TGTGCCAGCAGCTTAGAAAGGGCGGGTTCACCCCTCCACTTT
j_call: TRBJ2-7; clone_size: .; d_call: .; v_call: TRBV20-1; cdr3_aa: CSASWRSSYEQYF; cdr3_nt: TGCAGTGCTAGTTGGAGGAGCTCCTACGAGCAGTACTTC
j_call: TRBJ2-5; clone_size: once; d_call: .; v_call: TRBV7-2; cdr3_aa: CASSFQVTQYF; cdr3_nt: TGTGCCAGCAGCTTTCAGGTGACCCAGTACTTC
j_call: TRBJ2-1; clone_size: .; d_call: TRBD2; v_call: TRBV20-1; cdr3_aa: CSARVTKGLAGGNEQFF; cdr3_nt: TGCAGTGCTAGAGTTACTAAGGGACTAGCGGGGGGGAATGAGCAGTTCTTC
j_call: TRBJ2-2; clone_size: .; d_call: .; v_call: TRBV12-3/TRBV12-4; cdr3_aa: CASSLSMLAGELFF; cdr3_nt: TGTGCCAGCAGTTTATCTATGTTGGCCGGGGAGCTGTTTTTT
j_call: TRBJ1-1; clone_size: .; d_call: .; v_call: TRBV11-2; cdr3_aa: CASSLERSTEAFF; cdr3_nt: TGTGCCAGCAGCCTTGAGAGGAGCACTGAAGCTTTCTTT
j_call: TRBJ2-7; clone_size: .; d_call: TRBD1; v_call: TRBV14; cdr3_aa: CASSQDRAFYEQYF; cdr3_nt: TGTGCCAGCAGCCAGGACAGGGCCTTCTACGAGCAGTACTTC
j_call: TRBJ2-5; clone_size: .; d_call: TRBD2; v_call: TRBV5-5; cdr3_aa: CASRPSGIRETQYF; cdr3_nt: TGTGCCAGCAGGCCAAGCGGGATCCGAGAGACCCAGTACTTC
j_call: TRBJ2-1; clone_size: few; d_call: TRBD2; v_call: TRBV6-1; cdr3_aa: CASSLTGLAGDFIGEQFF; cdr3_nt: TGTGCCAGCAGCCTCACCGGACTAGCGGGGGATTTTATCGGTGAGCAGTTCTTC
j_call: TRBJ2-5; clone_size: few; d_call: .; v_call: TRBV29-1; cdr3_aa: CSVRGAHQEAQYF; cdr3_nt: TGCAGCGTTCGCGGGGCTCATCAAGAGGCCCAGTACTTC
j_call: TRBJ2-1; clone_size: .; d_call: TRBD2; v_call: TRBV7-3; cdr3_aa: CASSSSGGSSYNEQFF; cdr3_nt: TGTGCCAGCAGCTCTAGCGGCGGGAGCTCCTACAATGAGCAGTTCTTC
j_call: TRBJ1-2; clone_size: .; d_call: .; v_call: TRBV20-1; cdr3_aa: CSARGELDRRRAYGYTF; cdr3_nt: TGCAGTGCTAGAGGCGAATTGGACCGTCGACGGGCCTATGGCTACACCTTC
j_call: TRBJ1-4; clone_size: .; d_call: TRBD1; v_call: TRBV6-1; cdr3_aa: CASSRQNRGSNEKLFF; cdr3_nt: TGTGCCAGCAGTCGACAGAACAGGGGATCTAATGAAAAACTGTTTTTT
j_call: TRBJ2-1; clone_size: few; d_call: TRBD2; v_call: TRBV6-1; cdr3_aa: CASTRSLLAGGNEQFF; cdr3_nt: TGTGCCAGCACCCGTAGTCTCCTAGCGGGAGGGAATGAGCAGTTCTTC
j_call: TRBJ2-3; clone_size: few; d_call: TRBD2; v_call: TRBV25-1; cdr3_aa: CASSELLAGGDTQYF; cdr3_nt: TGTGCCAGCAGTGAATTACTAGCGGGAGGGGATACGCAGTATTTT
j_call: TRBJ1-2; clone_size: .; d_call: TRBD1; v_call: TRBV20-1; cdr3_aa: CSASRTGAAQNGYTF; cdr3_nt: TGCAGTGCTAGCCGGACAGGGGCCGCCCAGAATGGCTACACCTTC
j_call: TRBJ1-1; clone_size: .; d_call: TRBD1; v_call: TRBV24-1; cdr3_aa: CATSDGTGDSGTEAFF; cdr3_nt: TGTGCCACCAGTGATGGGACAGGGGATTCCGGCACTGAAGCTTTCTTT
j_call: TRBJ2-7; clone_size: .; d_call: .; v_call: TRBV29-1; cdr3_aa: CSVAGVSSYEQYF; cdr3_nt: TGCAGCGTTGCCGGTGTAAGCTCCTACGAGCAGTACTTC
j_call: TRBJ1-5; clone_size: few; d_call: .; v_call: TRBV11-2; cdr3_aa: CASSSSPNQPQHF; cdr3_nt: TGTGCCAGCAGCTCCAGTCCCAATCAGCCCCAGCATTTT
j_call: TRBJ2-5; clone_size: .; d_call: .; v_call: TRBV12-3/TRBV12-4; cdr3_aa: CASSGKSRGGTQYF; cdr3_nt: TGTGCCAGCAGTGGAAAGTCAAGGGGAGGGACCCAGTACTTC
j_call: TRBJ1-4; clone_size: .; d_call: .; v_call: TRBV5-1; cdr3_aa: CASSLGDMTNEKLFF; cdr3_nt: TGCGCCAGCAGCTTGGGGGATATGACTAATGAAAAACTGTTTTTT
j_call: TRBJ1-2; clone_size: .; d_call: .; v_call: TRBV27; cdr3_aa: CASSLSGPAGVNYGYTF; cdr3_nt: TGTGCCAGCAGTTTATCTGGACCGGCAGGAGTCAACTATGGCTACACCTTC
j_call: TRBJ1-1; clone_size: .; d_call: .; v_call: TRBV7-9; cdr3_aa: CASSPRGQGPHDTEAFF; cdr3_nt: TGTGCCAGCAGCCCGAGAGGGCAGGGGCCGCACGACACTGAAGCTTTCTTT
j_call: TRBJ1-2; clone_size: .; d_call: TRBD1; v_call: TRBV2; cdr3_aa: CAIVTGVKGYTF; cdr3_nt: TGTGCCATCGTTACAGGGGTGAAGGGCTACACCTTC
j_call: TRBJ1-5; clone_size: .; d_call: .; v_call: TRBV5-1; cdr3_aa: CANSRDGAVNQPQHF; cdr3_nt: TGCGCCAACAGCCGGGACGGTGCGGTGAATCAGCCCCAGCATTTT
j_call: TRBJ2-1; clone_size: once; d_call: TRBD2; v_call: TRBV7-2; cdr3_aa: CASSPLAGVPNVQFF; cdr3_nt: TGTGCCAGCAGCCCTCTAGCGGGAGTCCCCAATGTGCAGTTCTTC
j_call: TRBJ2-5; clone_size: .; d_call: TRBD1; v_call: TRBV5-1; cdr3_aa: CASSFRPGQMETQYF; cdr3_nt: TGCGCCAGCAGCTTTAGGCCGGGACAGATGGAGACCCAGTACTTC
j_call: TRBJ2-5; clone_size: few; d_call: TRBD2; v_call: TRBV12-3/TRBV12-4; cdr3_aa: CASRRPGGPGETQYF; cdr3_nt: TGTGCCAGCAGACGACCGGGAGGTCCTGGGGAGACCCAGTACTTC
j_call: TRBJ2-1; clone_size: .; d_call: .; v_call: TRBV3-1; cdr3_aa: CASSPDFYNEQFF; cdr3_nt: TGTGCCAGCAGCCCCGACTTTTACAATGAGCAGTTCTTC
j_call: TRBJ2-7; clone_size: .; d_call: .; v_call: TRBV27; cdr3_aa: CASSLGWGAFYEQYF; cdr3_nt: TGTGCCAGCAGTTTAGGATGGGGGGCCTTCTACGAGCAGTACTTC
j_call: TRBJ2-5; clone_size: few; d_call: .; v_call: TRBV15; cdr3_aa: CATSWGRGLVQETQYF; cdr3_nt: TGTGCCACCAGCTGGGGACGAGGGTTAGTCCAAGAGACCCAGTACTTC
j_call: TRBJ1-1; clone_size: .; d_call: .; v_call: TRBV7-9; cdr3_aa: CASSLGFSGEIEAFF; cdr3_nt: TGTGCCAGCAGCTTAGGATTCTCGGGGGAGATTGAAGCTTTCTTT
j_call: TRBJ2-1; clone_size: few; d_call: .; v_call: TRBV7-2; cdr3_aa: CASSLDSRYNEQFF; cdr3_nt: TGTGCCAGCAGCTTAGATTCTCGCTACAATGAGCAGTTCTTC
j_call: TRBJ2-7; clone_size: .; d_call: TRBD1; v_call: TRBV5-1; cdr3_aa: CASSWTGLTYEQYF; cdr3_nt: TGCGCCAGCAGCTGGACAGGGCTCACCTACGAGCAGTACTTC
j_call: TRBJ2-2; clone_size: few; d_call: TRBD1; v_call: TRBV12-3/TRBV12-4; cdr3_aa: CASSSLDAGGLFTGELFF; cdr3_nt: TGTGCCAGCAGTTCGCTTGACGCAGGGGGCTTATTCACCGGGGAGCTGTTTTTT
j_call: TRBJ2-1; clone_size: few; d_call: TRBD2; v_call: TRBV5-1; cdr3_aa: CASSLASGGPYNEQFF; cdr3_nt: TGCGCCAGCAGCTTGGCCAGCGGGGGGCCCTACAATGAGCAGTTCTTC
j_call: TRBJ2-1; clone_size: .; d_call: .; v_call: TRBV3-1; cdr3_aa: CASSLPGTPVNEQFF; cdr3_nt: TGTGCCAGCAGCCTGCCCGGGACTCCTGTCAATGAGCAGTTCTTC
j_call: TRBJ2-5; clone_size: .; d_call: .; v_call: TRBV5-1; cdr3_aa: CASSPDSFQETQYF; cdr3_nt: TGCGCCAGCAGCCCGGACAGTTTCCAAGAGACCCAGTACTTC
j_call: TRBJ2-7; clone_size: .; d_call: TRBD1; v_call: TRBV25-1; cdr3_aa: CASRRTGGFDEQYF; cdr3_nt: TGTGCCAGCCGTCGGACAGGGGGCTTCGACGAGCAGTACTTC
j_call: TRBJ2-1; clone_size: few; d_call: TRBD2; v_call: TRBV6-5; cdr3_aa: CASSYLTGGGINEQFF; cdr3_nt: TGTGCCAGCAGTTACTTAACCGGGGGGGGGATAAATGAGCAGTTCTTC
j_call: TRBJ2-3; clone_size: .; d_call: TRBD2; v_call: TRBV7-2; cdr3_aa: CASSLGLAGTGSYTQYF; cdr3_nt: TGTGCCAGCAGCTTAGGCCTAGCGGGGACCGGTAGTTATACGCAGTATTTT
j_call: TRBJ2-1; clone_size: .; d_call: .; v_call: TRBV2; cdr3_aa: CASRGGTYHNEQFF; cdr3_nt: TGTGCCAGCAGGGGGGGGACATACCACAATGAGCAGTTCTTC
j_call: TRBJ2-1; clone_size: .; d_call: .; v_call: TRBV29-1; cdr3_aa: CSVPLAYEQFF; cdr3_nt: TGCAGCGTACCGCTCGCCTATGAGCAGTTCTTC
j_call: TRBJ1-3; clone_size: .; d_call: .; v_call: TRBV7-9; cdr3_aa: CASSRRDNSGNTIYF; cdr3_nt: TGTGCCAGCAGCCGACGGGACAACTCTGGAAACACCATATATTTT
j_call: TRBJ2-5; clone_size: .; d_call: TRBD1; v_call: TRBV15; cdr3_aa: CATSRGIRGTGYEETQYF; cdr3_nt: TGTGCCACCAGCAGAGGAATCAGAGGGACAGGGTACGAAGAGACCCAGTACTTC
j_call: TRBJ2-5; clone_size: .; d_call: TRBD1; v_call: TRBV24-1; cdr3_aa: CATSDPGQGPETQYF; cdr3_nt: TGTGCCACCAGTGATCCGGGACAGGGACCAGAGACCCAGTACTTC
j_call: TRBJ2-3; clone_size: .; d_call: .; v_call: TRBV6-6; cdr3_aa: CASSYPNSVGAHTQYF; cdr3_nt: TGTGCCAGCAGTTACCCTAATAGCGTGGGGGCTCATACGCAGTATTTT
j_call: TRBJ2-3; clone_size: .; d_call: TRBD1; v_call: TRBV20-1; cdr3_aa: CSARDVGTGSPDTQYF; cdr3_nt: TGCAGTGCTAGAGATGTAGGGACAGGGTCCCCAGATACGCAGTATTTT
j_call: TRBJ2-1; clone_size: .; d_call: TRBD2; v_call: TRBV20-1; cdr3_aa: CSAREGLAGDEQFF; cdr3_nt: TGCAGTGCTAGAGAAGGACTAGCCGGTGATGAGCAGTTCTTC
j_call: TRBJ2-1; clone_size: .; d_call: TRBD2; v_call: TRBV12-3/TRBV12-4; cdr3_aa: CASSRTSDSYNEQFF; cdr3_nt: TGTGCCAGCAGCCGGACTAGCGACTCCTACAATGAGCAGTTCTTC
j_call: TRBJ1-2; clone_size: .; d_call: .; v_call: TRBV7-9; cdr3_aa: CASSLLGTPSNYGYTF; cdr3_nt: TGTGCCAGCAGCTTGTTGGGAACCCCCTCTAACTATGGCTACACCTTC
j_call: TRBJ2-3; clone_size: .; d_call: .; v_call: TRBV7-2; cdr3_aa: CASGLGSNSGTDTQYF; cdr3_nt: TGTGCCAGCGGCTTAGGTAGTAACTCCGGCACAGATACGCAGTATTTT
j_call: TRBJ2-1; clone_size: .; d_call: TRBD2; v_call: TRBV7-9; cdr3_aa: CASSFWGGDNEQFF; cdr3_nt: TGTGCCAGCAGCTTTTGGGGGGGAGACAATGAGCAGTTCTTC
j_call: TRBJ2-5; clone_size: .; d_call: TRBD1; v_call: TRBV19; cdr3_aa: CASSMGTVQETQYF; cdr3_nt: TGTGCCAGTAGTATGGGGACAGTTCAAGAGACCCAGTACTTC